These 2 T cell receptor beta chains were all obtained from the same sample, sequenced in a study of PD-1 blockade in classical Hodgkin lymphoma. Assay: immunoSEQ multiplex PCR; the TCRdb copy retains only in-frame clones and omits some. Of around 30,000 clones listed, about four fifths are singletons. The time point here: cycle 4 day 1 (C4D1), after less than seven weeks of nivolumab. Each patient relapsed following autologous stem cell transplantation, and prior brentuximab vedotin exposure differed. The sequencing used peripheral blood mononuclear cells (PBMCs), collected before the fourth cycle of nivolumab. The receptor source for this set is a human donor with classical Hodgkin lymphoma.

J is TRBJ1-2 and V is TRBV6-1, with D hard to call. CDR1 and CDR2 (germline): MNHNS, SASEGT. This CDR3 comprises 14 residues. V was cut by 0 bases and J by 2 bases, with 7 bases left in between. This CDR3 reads CASSEALANYGYTF. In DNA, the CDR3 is TGTGCCAGCAGTGAAGCTCTGGCCAACTATGGCTACACCTTC.

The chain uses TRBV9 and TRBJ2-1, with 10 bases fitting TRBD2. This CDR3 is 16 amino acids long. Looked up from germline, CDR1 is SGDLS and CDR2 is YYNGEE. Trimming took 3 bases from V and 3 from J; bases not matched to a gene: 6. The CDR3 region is CASSGTSGLDYNEQFF. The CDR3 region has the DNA TGTGCCAGCAGCGGGACTAGCGGACTAGACTACAATGAGCAGTTCTTC. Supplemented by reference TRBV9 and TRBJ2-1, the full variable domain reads DSGVTQTPKHLITATGQRVTLRCSPRSGDLSVYWYQQSLDQGLQFLIQYYNGEERAKGNILERFSAQQFPDLHSELNLSSLELGDSALYFCASSGTSGLDYNEQFFGPGTRLTVL.